This T cell receptor (beta chain) is from a study of post-analysis software for immune sequencing data. The wider study: Patients had relapsing-remitting, secondary progressive or progressive-relapsing multiple sclerosis; some lacked subtype. Overall study findings and caveats: Multiple sclerosis patients had significantly lower normalized Chao1 diversity than controls. There were roughly five TRBV segments more frequent in patients than controls, and TRBV5-6, TRBV5-1 and TRBV20-1 were among them. F measure clustering grouped samples strongly by preparation batch.

Researchers reported that TCR beta cDNA libraries carried unique molecular identifiers. Each batch of about 0.95 to 10 million T cells produced around 460,000 cDNA molecules. Using its own MiXCR run on the PCR reads, TCRdb lists one record per CDR3 protein. The sample yields 750,000 to 950,000 distinct CDR3 sequences, approximately 53% seen once. CDR3 length: 13 amino acids. Germline CDR1 is SNHLY and CDR2 is FYNNEI. Between the trimmed V and J ends, which lost 8 bases and 1 base, there was a span of 11 bases. As concerns this clonotype: Its matching antigen is unknown.

The TCR was taken from a girl aged 5-17 years with multiple sclerosis. This rearrangement joins TRBV2 to TRBJ2-5; D perhaps matches TRBD2 (5 bases). The source material was blood. The CDR3 loop is CASDNGVQETQYF. CDR3 bases: TGTGCCAGCGACAACGGGGTCCAAGAGACCCAGTACTTC.